This T cell receptor beta chain appears in the sequencing data of a study of blood T cell repertoires in COVID-19. The wider study: The samples span acute and convalescent COVID-19 from the United States, Italy and Spain.

Clones were read by immunoSEQ multiplex PCR, and TCRdb kept only the in-frame ones, dropping some. The sample lists over 200,000 clones, around 82% seen once, with around 4% in the top ten. Germline loops: CDR1 GTSNPN, CDR2 SVGIG (reference sequence). Trimming took 3 bases from V and 0 from J; bases not matched to a gene: 7. There are 17 residues in the CDR3. Sample: peripheral blood. This TCR derives from a man in his fifties with active or convalescent COVID-19. J is TRBJ2-7 and V is TRBV30, with 14 positions matching TRBD2. The CDR3 loop reads CAWSGLAGGLSSYEQYF. As DNA, the CDR3 is TGTGCCTGGAGCGGACTAGCGGGGGGTCTTAGCTCCTACGAGCAGTACTTC.